Listed here is a single T cell receptor (beta chain). As yet, its antigen is unknown. These data originate in a study of OX40 agonist ivuxolimab in advanced cancers. The wider study: Earlier anti-PD-1, anti-PD-L1 or anti-CTLA-4 therapy was permitted; over 35% had received some. Study-wide findings and caveats: Dosing at 0.1 to 3.0 mg/kg was accompanied by clonal expansion of CD4+ and CD8+ blood T cells by week 6.

Here immunoSEQ multiplex PCR was the method, and the copy in TCRdb shows in-frame clones only, minus some. The sample lists about 75,000 clones, under 95% occurring once. Germline CDR1 reads SGDLS; CDR2 reads YYNGEE. This CDR3 spans 14 amino acids. Trimming shortened V by 3 bases and J by 0 bases, and 6 bases separated the two germline ends. The sequence was obtained from an adult with an advanced solid tumor such as melanoma, head and neck, liver or kidney cancer. The specimen was CD4+ or CD8+ T cells sorted from blood, collected in a trial of the OX40 agonist ivuxolimab. The rearrangement joins TRBV9 to TRBJ2-2; no reliable D call. The CDR3 loop reads CASSGYPNTGELFF. The CDR3 region has the DNA TGTGCCAGCAGCGGATACCCGAACACCGGGGAGCTGTTTTTT.